Listed below are T cell receptor beta chains from one sample, sequenced in a study of shared clonotypes between healthy human individuals. TCRdb's table, derived via immunoSEQ multiplex PCR, lists solely in-frame clones and lacks some. The sample includes 2 million to 2.5 million clones, approximately 93% of them seen just once. Sample: naive CD4+ T cells from PBMCs. The source of these receptors is a young man in good health. Some clones in this sample may be carry-over from other donors' samples. The conserved cysteine and the conserved F or W are not part of the CDR3 here.

TRBJ1-3 | TRBV9 | ASSPNSVLPFIGNTIY
TRBJ2-7 | TRBV6-6 | ASSYQAGGFYEQY
TRBJ2-7 | TRBV2 | ASSKTSGRGEQY
TRBJ2-1 | TRBV28 | ASLRSGAYNEQF
TRBJ1-6 | TRBV9 | ASSVAGNSPLH
TRBJ2-3 | TRBV6-5 | ASSQRTGTDTQY
TRBJ2-7 | TRBV6-6 | ASSYSRENLSYEQY
TRBJ1-3 | TRBV6-5 | ASRGSGNTIY
TRBJ2-1 | TRBV6-1 | ASTPGTRNEQF
TRBJ2-7 | TRBV7-9 | ASSLGTGPSYEQY
TRBJ2-3 | TRBV5-6 | ASSRQARTDTQY
TRBJ2-4 | TRBV6-5 | ASSPHRGLQNIQY
TRBJ1-1 | TRBV5-4 | ASSLEQGRTEAF
TRBJ1-1 | TRBV5-4 | ASSFGGARAEAF
TRBJ2-5 | TRBV10-3 | AIRREQETQY
TRBJ1-1 | TRBV30 | AWSLSGLRLEAF
TRBJ1-1 | TRBV5-1 | ASSSSGQGPLVKAF
TRBJ2-5 | TRBV10-3 | ATTGTGNNQETQY
TRBJ2-5 | TRBV5-1 | ASSLAGQGGQETQY
TRBJ1-3 | TRBV19 | ASSMSGARNTIY
TRBJ1-2 | TRBV30 | AWGTGYYGYT
TRBJ1-1 | TRBV28 | ASSFMGAAFLRDTEAF
TRBJ2-1 | TRBV7-2 | ASSQNPYNEQF
TRBJ2-4 | TRBV28 | ASSLRKNIQY
TRBJ2-7 | TRBV29-1 | SVDIPGDGYEQY
TRBJ1-2 | TRBV19 | ASSLRTGQPYGYT
TRBJ2-3 | TRBV14 | ASSQRQGADTQY
TRBJ1-5 | TRBV5-1 | ASSLDGTGNQPQH
TRBJ2-7 | TRBV14 | ASSRGEGAGSIYEQY
TRBJ2-1 | TRBV10-3 | AISLGLAGYNEQF
TRBJ2-2 | TRBV9 | ASKGGTGGNGELF
TRBJ1-3 | TRBV5-1 | ASSVDGGNTIY
TRBJ1-4 | TRBV5-1 | ACGPRDRNEKLF
TRBJ1-2 | TRBV7-9 | ASSVNGYT
TRBJ2-7 | TRBV4-2 | ASSQDRTSSYEQY
TRBJ1-1 | TRBV5-1 | ASSFTGVGLDTEAF
TRBJ2-1 | TRBV18 | ASSPVSAVAVNEQF
TRBJ2-2 | TRBV6-1 | ASSVGRGGELF
TRBJ2-3 | TRBV2 | ASSEINTQY
TRBJ1-3 | TRBV30 | ACPGGEPGNTIY
TRBJ2-1 | TRBV5-1 | ASSLERYNEQF
TRBJ1-4 | TRBV5-8 | ASNLDRSEKLF